Each of the 23 T cell receptor beta chains below was sequenced from the same sample in a study of T cells in Graves' hyperthyroidism and ophthalmopathy. Amplified regions were TCR beta CDR3 sequences from RNA transcripts. HTBI primers drove first-round RT-PCR of the TCR CDR3. TCRdb re-called the multiplex PCR reads through MiXCR, storing one row per CDR3 protein. The sample shows around 350,000 distinct CDR3 sequences, 15% to 18% of them seen only once. Material: blood. These receptors originate from a woman between 18 and 29 years old with Graves' hyperthyroidism that later progressed to Graves' ophthalmopathy.

The chain carries TRBV13 and TRBJ2-7, with TRBD2 identical over 7 bases. Per germline, CDR1 PRHDT and CDR2 FYEKMQ (reference sequence). V lost 5 bases to trimming and J lost 0 bases; unmatched junction nucleotides: 7. The CDR3 has 15 residues. The CDR3 bases are TGTGCCAGCAGCACGCTAGCGGCCCCCTCCTACGAGCAGTACTTC. This translates into CASSTLAAPSYEQYF.

This clonotype was observed at least ten times. The chain carries TRBV5-1 and TRBJ2-7; tentative D call: TRBD2 (7 bases). Trimming stripped 2 bases from V and 5 bases from J, with 14 bases between. This CDR3 region has 14 residues. CDR1 is SGHRS, CDR2 YFSETQ, per germline. In DNA, the CDR3 is TGCGCCAGCAGCTTCTTGGGCGGGGGCGACGAGCAGTACTTC. Its translation: CASSFLGGGDEQYF.

Concerning this clonotype itself: One base away lies a much larger clone, so this may be a sequencing read error. The chain combines TRBV3-1 with TRBJ2-1; 7 bases are a match to TRBD1. The CDR3 consists of 14 residues. Germline loops: CDR1 LGHDT, CDR2 YNNKEL (reference sequence). The CDR3: CASSIRTGPNEQLF. The CDR3 DNA reads as TGTGCCAGCAGCATCCGGACAGGTCCCAATGAGCAGCTCTTC.

This clonotype was seen at least ten times. In DNA, the CDR3 is TGTGCCAGCAGTTACGGGGCTAGCGGGAATTACGAGCAGTACTTC. It codes for CASSYGASGNYEQYF. This chain uses TRBV6-6 with TRBJ2-7; 9 bases match TRBD2. The CDR3 covers 15 residues. With 2 bases clipped from V and 4 bases from J, the junction kept 6 bases outside the gene matches. Germline CDR1 MNHNY, CDR2 SVGAGI (reference sequence).

With respect to this clonotype: A much larger clone lies a single base off, so this may be a read error. The V call is TRBV7-2, the J call TRBJ2-3; 10 bases map to TRBD2. The germline CDR1 and CDR2 sequences are SGHTA and FQGNSA. Unmatched junction bases numbered 6, after V lost 5 bases and J lost 1 base. There are 16 residues in the CDR3. Here the CDR3 reads CASSHPLAGGTDTQYF. As DNA, the CDR3 is TGTGCCAGCAGCCACCCGCTAGCGGGGGGCACAGATACGCAGTATTTT. The variable domain in full, completed from reference TRBV7-2 and TRBJ2-3, reads GAGVSQSPSNKVTEKGKDVELRCDPISGHTALYWYRQSLGQGLEFLIYFQGNSAPDKSGLPSDRFSAERTGGSVSTLTIQRTQQEDSAVYLCASSHPLAGGTDTQYFGPGTRLTVL.

This clonotype has a handful of counts. The rearrangement uses TRBV10-3 and TRBJ2-1; TRBD1 agrees at 7 bases. The J call may not be correct, given that the DNA end is closer to TRBJ2-7. This CDR3 region has 18 residues. CDR1 and CDR2 from the germline V gene are ENHRY and SYGVKD. The CDR3 DNA reads as TGTGCCATCAGTAGCCGCCCTCCCGCGACAGGGTTAGGCAATGAGCAGTACTTC. Its translation is CAISSRPPATGLGNEQYF.

Ten or more counts support this clonotype. The rearrangement joins TRBV20-1 to TRBJ2-5, with 10 bases matching TRBD2. After removal of 0 bases from V and 5 bases from J, the junction contained 9 bases not matched to a gene. Germline CDR1 DFQATT, CDR2 SNEGSKA (reference sequence). The CDR3 loop spans 16 amino acids. The CDR3 reads CSARDGSGRAGETQYF. CDR3 DNA sequence: TGCAGTGCTAGAGATGGGAGCGGGAGGGCCGGGGAGACCCAGTACTTC.

The table lists this clonotype with many counts. The chain employs TRBV12-3 or TRBV12-4 and TRBJ2-3, with D perhaps matching TRBD2 (6 bases). This CDR3 spans 14 amino acids. V was cut by 4 bases and J by 7 bases, with 15 bases left in between. CDR3 in amino acids: CASSWSGVLYTQYF. The CDR3 bases are TGTGCCAGCAGTTGGTCGGGGGTCCTCTATACGCAGTATTTT.

The chain carries TRBV6-2 or TRBV6-3 and TRBJ2-1, with D perhaps TRBD1 (5 bases). The CDR3 consists of 14 residues. The ends were cut back, 6 bases at V and 2 bases at J, with 11 bases in the middle. Per germline, CDR1 MNHEY and CDR2 SVGEGT. CDR3 bases: TGTGCCAGCAGGGGGCGCGACCCCTACAATGAGCAGTTCTTC. Translation gives CASRGRDPYNEQFF.

Concerning this clonotype itself: A much larger clonotype is one base distant, so this may be a read error. The chain couples TRBV20-1 to TRBJ1-2, with a possible D match to TRBD1 (6 bases). Germline loops: CDR1 DFQATT, CDR2 SNEGSKA (reference sequence). This CDR3 has 14 residues. The CDR3 region is CSARLGGGSYGHTF. The CDR3 DNA reads TGCAGTGCTAGACTAGGAGGGGGGTCCTATGGCCACACCTTC.

This clonotype was counted only a few times. This sequence joins TRBV14 and TRBJ2-1; 8 nucleotides match TRBD2. The CDR3 loop spans 18 amino acids. From germline, CDR1 is SGHDN and CDR2 FVKESK. Trimming removed 0 bases from V and 5 bases from J; junction bases left unmatched: 12. Here the CDR3 DNA reads TGTGCCAGCAGCCAAGAGGGACTAGTTTTTTTCGGGGACAATGAGCAGTTCTTC. Amino acid sequence: CASSQEGLVFFGDNEQFF.

This clonotype has at least ten counts. The V and J genes are TRBV28 and TRBJ2-3, with D perhaps matching TRBD2 (5 bases). CDR3 length equals 14 residues. The germline CDR1 and CDR2 sequences are MDHEN and SYDVKM. V gave up 5 bases and J gave up 2 bases, with 11 bases separating them. CDR3 sequence reads: CASSRGDSTDTQYF. The CDR3 DNA sequence: TGTGCCAGCAGTCGGGGTGACTCCACAGATACGCAGTATTTT.

This clonotype was counted at least ten times. The chain uses TRBV28 and TRBJ1-4; TRBD1 matches at 8 bases. CDR3 length: 13 residues. V trimming: 8 bases; J trimming: 6 bases; junction bases outside the gene matches: 5. CDR1 and CDR2 (germline): MDHEN, SYDVKM. The CDR3 spells CASQDRDHEKLFF. The CDR3 DNA sequence: TGTGCCAGCCAGGACAGGGATCATGAAAAACTGTTTTTT.

Points on this clonotype: Just one base apart from a much larger clone, this may be a read error. V usage is TRBV7-9 and J usage is TRBJ1-2, with a possible D match to TRBD1 (5 bases). Germline-derived CDR1 and CDR2 are SEHNR and FQNEAQ (reference sequence). The CDR3 is 14 amino acids. The ends were cut back, 5 bases at V and 2 bases at J, with 12 bases in the middle. CDR3 nucleotide sequence: TGTGCCAGCAGCGGAGGACGGGGGAACTATGGCTACACCTTC. Translation: CASSGGRGNYGYTF.

The genes are TRBV5-1 and TRBJ2-7; 7 bases line up with TRBD2. V shed 5 bases and J 2 bases; nucleotides not matched to a gene: 4. The V gene's germline CDR1 is SGHRS and CDR2 YFSETQ. The CDR3 is made up of 13 amino acids. The CDR3 region is CASRSSGTYEQYF. CDR3 coding DNA: TGCGCCAGCAGATCCAGCGGGACCTACGAGCAGTACTTC.

This clonotype was found many times. V and J are TRBV28 and TRBJ1-6; TRBD1 aligns across 11 bases. The V and J ends lost 5 bases and 11 bases, in that order; junction bases with no gene match: 5. This CDR3 comprises 14 residues. In germline, CDR1 is MDHEN, CDR2 SYDVKM. The CDR3 sequence: CASSPDRGQAPLHF. For the CDR3, the DNA is TGTGCCAGCAGTCCGGACAGGGGGCAGGCACCCCTCCACTTT.

This clonotype was detected ten times or more. The chain uses TRBV20-1 and TRBJ2-7, with TRBD1 identical over 7 bases. CDR3 size: 15 residues. Germline V CDR1 and CDR2: DFQATT, SNEGSKA (reference sequence). After removal of 0 bases from V and 2 bases from J, the junction contained 7 bases not matched to a gene. The CDR3, as DNA: TGCAGTGCTAGAGATCCCGGGACAGCGACCTACGAGCAGTACTTC. It specifies CSARDPGTATYEQYF.

The rearrangement links TRBV3-1 to TRBJ2-7, with TRBD2 matching 7 bases. The V segment lost 3 bases and the J segment 7 bases; nucleotides outside the gene matches: 12. Looked up from germline, CDR1 is LGHDT and CDR2 is YNNKEL (reference sequence). The CDR3 runs 15 residues. The CDR3 DNA follows: TGTGCCAGCAGCCACGAAGGGACTACCCTAGGGGAGCAGTACTTC. Amino acid sequence: CASSHEGTTLGEQYF.

In its sample, this clonotype was seen a few times. The CDR3 spells CASSDLDSGVYEQYF. The CDR3 DNA follows: TGTGCCAGCAGTGATCTCGATAGCGGGGTCTACGAGCAGTACTTC. V is TRBV2 and J is TRBJ2-7; 8 bases align to TRBD2. Germline CDR1 SNHLY, CDR2 FYNNEI. CDR3 size: 15 residues. V shed 3 bases and J 3 bases; nucleotides not matched to a gene: 7.

V gene TRBV3-1 combines with J gene TRBJ1-2; D unresolved. This CDR3 has 13 amino acids. Germline V gene lookup returns CDR1 LGHDT and CDR2 YNNKEL (reference sequence). V was cut by 4 bases and J by 1 base, with 7 bases left in between. The CDR3 sequence is CASSRANNYGYTF. The CDR3 DNA is TGTGCCAGCAGCCGGGCCAATAACTATGGCTACACCTTC.

The rearrangement uses TRBV28 and TRBJ2-7; D remains unclear. The germline gives CDR1 MDHEN, CDR2 SYDVKM. The length of the CDR3 is 14 residues. V was trimmed by 3 bases and J by 1 base, leaving 10 bases between them. In DNA form, the CDR3 reads TGTGCCAGCAGTTTTAGGACGGAATCCTACGAGCAGTACTTC. It codes for CASSFRTESYEQYF.

Worth noting for this clonotype: This may come from a read error, since a much larger clone is one base off. The rearrangement joins TRBV18 to TRBJ2-3, with D possibly TRBD2 on 6 matching bases. Looked up from germline, CDR1 is KGHSH and CDR2 is LQKENI. This CDR3 has 15 residues. The CDR3 spells CAGSPRVEGTDTQYF. In DNA form, the CDR3 reads TGTGCCGGCTCACCCAGGGTGGAGGGAACAGATACGCAGTATTTT.

The genes are TRBV6-1 and TRBJ1-5; D is unclear. CDR1 and CDR2 (germline): MNHNS, SASEGT. This CDR3 region has 13 residues. The V end was cut by 3 bases, the J end by 7 bases, with 10 bases between. The CDR3 DNA reads TGTGCCAGCAGTGACGAGCGCGGGCAGCCCCAGCATTTT. This codes for CASSDERGQPQHF.